The 32 T cell receptor beta chains in this list originate from one sample, sequenced in a study of beta chain features in type 1 diabetes. Study-level findings and limits: Moderately but significantly shorter TCRB CDR3s were found in Type 1 diabetes patients in all four CD4+ subsets.

What these receptors recognize is not known. Expressed TCRB transcripts were sequenced, since all the RNA that had been isolated was reverse transcribed. Data came from immunoSEQ multiplex PCR; TCRdb stores just in-frame clones and leaves some out. The sample lists around 310,000 clones, roughly 13% occurring once. Sequenced material: naive CD4+ T cells from blood. These receptors originate from a woman aged 18-30 years with type 1 diabetes.

This clone turned up a few times. The rearrangement uses TRBV11-2 and TRBJ2-2; 12 bases are a match to TRBD2. Trimming cost V 3 bases and J 4 bases; bases outside gene matches: 6. The CDR3 consists of 17 residues. Germline CDR1 reads SGHAT; CDR2 reads FQNNGV. CDR3 protein: CASSFSRLAGVTGELFF. Written as DNA, the CDR3 is TGTGCCAGCAGCTTCTCTCGACTAGCGGGAGTCACCGGGGAGCTGTTTTTT.

This sequence joins TRBV7-2 and TRBJ2-1; 7 nucleotides line up with TRBD2. Germline V lookup: CDR1 SGHTA, CDR2 FQGNSA. V shed 0 bases, J shed 10 bases, and the junction held 0 bases outside the gene matches. The CDR3 extends over 12 amino acids. The CDR3 sequence is CASSLARGEQFF. CDR3 in DNA: TGTGCCAGCAGCTTAGCGCGGGGGGAGCAGTTCTTC.

This clone was counted only a few times. This rearrangement joins TRBV7-8 to TRBJ1-2, with 10 bases identical to TRBD1. The junction had 8 bases not matched to a gene; V was cut back by 4 bases and J by 6 bases. This CDR3 has 15 residues. Germline values: CDR1 SGHVS, CDR2 FQNEAQ. The CDR3 spells CASSSQPGQGHGYTF. DNA for the CDR3: TGTGCCAGCAGCTCCCAACCGGGACAGGGGCATGGCTACACCTTC.

This clone appeared a few times. This chain joins TRBV12-5 and TRBJ2-1; D is unclear. Per the germline V gene, CDR1 is LGHNT and CDR2 is FRNRAP. V shed 5 bases and J shed 0 bases, with 11 bases lying between them. The CDR3 has 15 residues. CDR3 nucleotide sequence: TGTGCTAGTGGTCCCGGTGAAAGCTCCTACAATGAGCAGTTCTTC. Its protein product is CASGPGESSYNEQFF.

The chain has TRBV28 and TRBJ1-2; 9 bases are a match to TRBD1. With 5 bases clipped from V and 7 bases from J, the junction kept 2 bases outside the gene matches. The V gene's germline CDR1 is MDHEN and CDR2 SYDVKM. The length of the CDR3 is 12 residues. CDR3 DNA: TGTGCCAGCAGTATGACAGGGGGTGGCTACACCTTC. Translation: CASSMTGGGYTF.

The CDR3 is CASSVVRTSYEQYV. CDR3 DNA: TGTGCCAGCAGCGTAGTCAGGACTTCCTACGAGCAGTACGTC. V is TRBV9 and J is TRBJ2-7; D possibly corresponds to TRBD2 (5 bases). The CDR3 is 14 residues long. Trimming took off 0 bases at V and 1 base at J, with 8 bases between the two ends. Germline assignment: CDR1 SGDLS and CDR2 YYNGEE.

The rearrangement uses TRBV28 and TRBJ1-5, with 7 bases identical to TRBD1. Per the germline V gene, CDR1 is MDHEN and CDR2 is SYDVKM. Trimming at V came to 4 bases and at J to 4 bases, leaving 7 bases not matched to a gene. This CDR3 contains 15 residues. The CDR3 sequence is CASSSAGTDNQPQHF. Written as DNA, the CDR3 is TGTGCCAGCAGTTCTGCCGGGACAGATAATCAGCCCCAGCATTTT. The complete variable domain, with remaining parts taken from reference TRBV28 and TRBJ1-5, reads DVKVTQSSRYLVKRTGEKVFLECVQDMDHENMFWYRQDPGLGLRLIYFSYDVKMKEKGDIPEGYSVSREKKERFSLILESASTNQTSMYLCASSSAGTDNQPQHFGDGTRLSIL.

This clone was detected only a few times. CDR3 nucleotide sequence: TGTGCCAGCAGCCGGACGACAGGGGCCCCGCCTAACTATGGCTACACCTTC. Encoded protein: CASSRTTGAPPNYGYTF. V and J are TRBV5-4 and TRBJ1-2; TRBD1 aligns across 8 bases. Germline-derived CDR1 and CDR2 are SGHNT and YYREEE (reference sequence). J lost 0 bases, V lost 4 bases, and 11 bases had no gene match. The CDR3 runs to 17 residues.

This clone turned up a few times. The V call is TRBV7-9, the J call TRBJ1-4; 9 bases agree with TRBD1. CDR1 and CDR2 from the germline V gene are SEHNR and FQNEAQ (reference sequence). V shed 5 bases, J shed 8 bases, and the junction held 0 bases outside the gene matches. The CDR3 totals 12 residues. As DNA, the CDR3 is TGTGCCAGCAGCACAGGGGGCGAAAAACTGTTTTTT. Residues: CASSTGGEKLFF.

In this sample, this clone turned up a few times. The chain couples TRBV18 to TRBJ1-5; 8 nucleotides align to TRBD1. CDR3 size: 15 residues. V shed 3 bases and J 1 base; nucleotides not matched to a gene: 2. The germline V gene has CDR1 KGHSH and CDR2 LQKENI. The CDR3 loop reads CASSPTGVSNQPQHF. DNA for the CDR3: TGTGCCAGCTCACCGACAGGGGTGAGCAATCAGCCCCAGCATTTT.

This clone was observed a handful of times. The chain employs TRBV11-2 and TRBJ2-2; 11 nucleotides line up with TRBD1. V lost 5 bases to trimming and J lost 7 bases; unmatched junction nucleotides: 9. Germline V lookup: CDR1 SGHAT, CDR2 FQNNGV. CDR3 size: 16 residues. The CDR3 sequence is CASSTRTGGANGELFF. CDR3 nucleotide sequence: TGTGCCAGCAGCACCCGGACAGGGGGCGCGAACGGGGAGCTGTTTTTT.

The V and J genes are TRBV5-1 and TRBJ2-2, with D uncertain. Per the germline V gene, CDR1 is SGHRS and CDR2 is YFSETQ. The CDR3 has 19 residues. V was trimmed by 5 bases and J by 0 bases, leaving 23 bases between them. This chain's CDR3 is CASRWSLLAVRANTGELFF. CDR3 nucleotide sequence: TGCGCCAGCAGGTGGAGTCTCCTGGCGGTCCGGGCGAACACCGGGGAGCTGTTTTTT.

The chain recombines TRBV27 with TRBJ1-2; D might be TRBD1 (5 bases). The germline gives CDR1 MNHEY, CDR2 SMNVEV (reference sequence). V gave up 0 bases and J gave up 6 bases, with 17 bases separating them. The CDR3 covers 16 residues. The DNA for the CDR3 is TGTGCCAGCAGTTTATCTCGGGGGGTTACGGGAGATGGCTACACCTTC. Residues: CASSLSRGVTGDGYTF.

This clone was seen only a few times. The genes are TRBV7-2 and TRBJ2-1; 9 nucleotides line up with TRBD2. V shed 5 bases and J 0 bases; nucleotides not matched to a gene: 5. CDR3 length equals 16 residues. The V gene's germline CDR1 is SGHTA and CDR2 FQGNSA. Here the CDR3 reads CASSRTSASSYNEQFF. CDR3 in DNA: TGTGCCAGCAGCCGGACTAGCGCTAGCTCCTACAATGAGCAGTTCTTC.

This clone turned up a few times. The rearrangement joins TRBV7-3 to TRBJ2-7, with TRBD2 matching 12 bases. CDR1 and CDR2 (germline): SGHTA, FQGTGA. V lost 5 bases and J lost 5; bases outside the gene matches: 10. The CDR3 extends over 16 amino acids. The CDR3 protein is CASSPTLAGGPNEQYF. The DNA of the CDR3 is TGTGCCAGCAGCCCAACCCTAGCGGGAGGGCCCAACGAGCAGTACTTC.

The rearrangement joins TRBV29-1 to TRBJ2-3; weak D call: TRBD1 (6 bases). V lost 4 bases and J lost 0, with 11 bases in between. The length of the CDR3 is 14 residues. Germline CDR1 SQVTM, CDR2 ANQGSEA. The CDR3 DNA follows: TGCAGCGTTGTAAGGGGGTTCAGCACAGATACGCAGTATTTT. Its protein product is CSVVRGFSTDTQYF.

The chain recombines TRBV5-1 with TRBJ2-5, with D maybe TRBD2 (6 bases). Trimming took off 3 bases at V and 5 bases at J, with 20 bases between the two ends. CDR1 is SGHRS and CDR2 is YFSETQ in the germline V gene. The CDR3 covers 16 residues. The chain's CDR3 is CASSWGLFSSLETQYF. In DNA, the CDR3 is TGCGCCAGCAGCTGGGGACTGTTTAGCTCCCTCGAGACCCAGTACTTC.

This chain connects TRBV9 to TRBJ2-7; 7 positions agree with TRBD2. CDR1 SGDLS and CDR2 YYNGEE come from the germline V gene. CDR3 size: 15 residues. The trim removed 4 bases at V and 5 bases at J, leaving 12 bases unmatched. The DNA of the CDR3 is TGTGCCAGCAGCTCTCTTGGCGGGAGTAGCAACGAGCAGTACTTC. Encoded protein: CASSSLGGSSNEQYF.

This sequence joins TRBV7-9 and TRBJ2-3; TRBD1 agrees at 8 bases. V gave up 5 bases and J gave up 2 bases; unmatched junction bases: 9. CDR1 and CDR2 (germline): SEHNR, FQNEAQ (reference sequence). CDR3 length: 16 residues. The CDR3 spells CASSVGQGDYTDTQYF. CDR3 in DNA: TGTGCCAGCAGCGTAGGACAGGGTGATTACACAGATACGCAGTATTTT.

The V and J genes are TRBV15 and TRBJ1-2; D ambiguous. The germline V and J ends were trimmed by 8 bases and 5 bases, with 21 bases remaining between them. This CDR3 has 15 amino acids. The germline V gene encodes CDR1 LNHNV and CDR2 YYDKDF (reference sequence). For the CDR3, the DNA is TGTGCCACCTCACGGGAGGTAGTAAAGTTATATGGCTACACCTTC. This encodes CATSREVVKLYGYTF.

This clone has only a few counts. The chain links TRBV9 to TRBJ1-2; 12 bases match TRBD1. Germline V gives CDR1 SGDLS, CDR2 YYNGEE. The junction had 4 bases not matched to a gene; V was cut back by 0 bases and J by 7 bases. This CDR3 spans 15 amino acids. CDR3 coding DNA: TGTGCCAGCAGCGTAGAGGGACAGGGGGCTCGTGGCTACACCTTC. Translation gives CASSVEGQGARGYTF.

In its sample, this clone was seen a few times. The V and J genes are TRBV30 and TRBJ2-7; 12 bases line up with TRBD1. This CDR3 contains 15 residues. V lost 0 bases to trimming and J lost 4 bases; unmatched junction nucleotides: 4. CDR1 and CDR2 (germline): GTSNPN, SVGIG (reference sequence). CDR3 loop: CAWSVSGQGAYEQYF. The CDR3 DNA reads TGTGCCTGGAGTGTATCGGGACAGGGGGCTTACGAGCAGTACTTC.

This chain links TRBV4-1 with TRBJ2-1, with 8 bases lining up with TRBD2. The germline V gene has CDR1 MGHRA and CDR2 YSYEKL. J lost 7 bases, V lost 1 base, and 9 bases had no gene match. There are 16 residues in the CDR3. DNA of the CDR3: TGCGCCAGCAGCCAAGCGGGGGGGCCGGTGGGGAATGAGCAGTTCTTC. This encodes CASSQAGGPVGNEQFF.

This clone was detected a few times. The chain combines TRBV30 with TRBJ2-4; perhaps TRBD1 as D (6 bases). From germline, CDR1 is GTSNPN and CDR2 SVGIG (reference sequence). V gave up 6 bases and J gave up 2 bases, with 20 bases separating them. This CDR3 region has 16 residues. CDR3: CACRRAGARTKNIQYF. The CDR3 coding sequence is TGTGCCTGCCGTCGGGCAGGGGCCCGAACCAAAAACATTCAGTACTTC.

This chain joins TRBV6-6 and TRBJ1-4; 7 bases fit TRBD1. This CDR3 comprises 15 residues. Trimming at V came to 5 bases and at J to 4 bases, leaving 7 bases not matched to a gene. Looked up from germline, CDR1 is MNHNY and CDR2 is SVGAGI (reference sequence). CDR3 residues: CASSTHRGVNEKLFF. The CDR3 region has the DNA TGTGCCAGCAGTACCCACAGGGGAGTTAATGAAAAACTGTTTTTT.

The chain combines TRBV5-4 with TRBJ2-5, with TRBD1 matching 7 bases. Germline V gene data show CDR1 as SGHNT and CDR2 as YYREEE (reference sequence). The CDR3 has 14 residues. J gave up 0 bases and V 4 bases, and 3 bases lay outside the gene matches. CDR3 in DNA: TGTGCCAGCAGCAGGACAGGTGACCAAGAGACCCAGTACTTC. Its translation: CASSRTGDQETQYF.

This clone was detected a few times. The chain has TRBV27 and TRBJ2-1; D perhaps matches TRBD2 (6 bases). CDR1 MNHEY and CDR2 SMNVEV come from the germline V gene (reference sequence). V lost 2 bases and J lost 1, with 9 bases in between. CDR3 length equals 15 residues. CDR3 sequence: CASSLGLASYNEQFF. CDR3 in DNA: TGTGCCAGCAGTTTAGGGCTAGCGTCCTACAATGAGCAGTTCTTC.

This clone was observed a few times. The rearrangement links TRBV28 to TRBJ1-1; 7 nucleotides match TRBD1. The CDR3 totals 17 residues. V was clipped by 5 bases and J by 0 bases; unmatched bases: 12. The germline V gene encodes CDR1 MDHEN and CDR2 SYDVKM. The CDR3 DNA sequence: TGTGCCAGCAGTCCCCTCCTCTCGACAGGGATGAACACTGAAGCTTTCTTT. As protein: CASSPLLSTGMNTEAFF.

The chain recombines TRBV28 with TRBJ1-1; 10 bases are a match to TRBD1. The germline V gene has CDR1 MDHEN and CDR2 SYDVKM. The V gene end was trimmed by 7 bases and the J gene end by 10 bases; junction bases not matched to a gene: 9. This CDR3 comprises 13 residues. This CDR3 reads CASISSGDRGAFF. The DNA for the CDR3 is TGTGCCAGCATCTCTTCCGGGGACAGGGGAGCTTTCTTT.

The genes are TRBV2 and TRBJ2-1; 9 bases are a match to TRBD2. The J segment lost 7 bases and the V segment lost 8 bases, leaving 9 bases of the junction unmatched. Germline values: CDR1 SNHLY, CDR2 FYNNEI. CDR3 size: 14 residues. CDR3 sequence (DNA): TGTGCCAGCTCTATAGCGGGAGTGGGGAATGAGCAGTTCTTC. Translated, it gives CASSIAGVGNEQFF.

The chain carries TRBV6-6 and TRBJ2-2; 11 nucleotides align to TRBD2. The CDR3 is 15 amino acids. V lost 2 bases to trimming and J lost 6 bases; unmatched junction nucleotides: 2. Germline V CDR1 and CDR2: MNHNY, SVGAGI (reference sequence). For the CDR3, the DNA is TGTGCCAGCAGTTACACTAGCGGGAGTCCCGGGGAGCTGTTTTTT. Its protein product is CASSYTSGSPGELFF.

This clone has only a few counts. The chain couples TRBV5-6 to TRBJ2-7, with TRBD2 matching 7 bases. CDR1 and CDR2 from the germline V gene are SGHDT and YYEEEE. Trimming took 5 bases from V and 1 from J; bases not matched to a gene: 15. CDR3 length: 17 residues. As DNA, the CDR3 is TGTGCCAGCAGTCCCCCTTGGGCGGGAGTATTATCCTACGAGCAGTACGTC. Translation: CASSPPWAGVLSYEQYV.